The 16 T cell receptor beta chains below were found in one sample sequenced in a study of T cell changes during pregnancy in multiple sclerosis. This table comes from immunoSEQ multiplex PCR, and its TCRdb copy is limited to in-frame clones, with some not included. Of more than 60,000 clones listed, around nine tenths were seen once; the top ten hold 0.65% to 1%. The material sequenced was peripheral blood, taken before pregnancy. The receptor source for this set is a female donor with multiple sclerosis, enrolled in a pregnancy study.

This clone has only one observation. The rearrangement links TRBV6-5 to TRBJ1-2; 7 bases match TRBD1. Germline lookup yields CDR1 MNHEY and CDR2 SVGAGI. Germline trimming cut 5 bases from V and 5 bases from J; bases unmatched to any gene: 5. This CDR3 is built from 13 residues. The CDR3 sequence is CASSRGRDYGYTF. In DNA form, the CDR3 reads TGTGCCAGCAGTAGGGGGCGCGATTATGGCTACACCTTC.

As regards this clone: The junction differs from germline at one of its ends, possibly a read error. V and J are TRBV6-6 and TRBJ2-3; TRBD2 agrees at 9 bases. From germline, CDR1 is MNHNY and CDR2 SVGAGI (reference sequence). CDR3 length: 15 residues. This CDR3 is CASSQLAGPTYTQYF. CDR3 bases: TGTGCCAGCAGCCAGCTAGCGGGGCCCACATATACGCAGTATTTT.

This clone was detected only once. At one boundary the junction diverges from the germline segment, which might be a read error. This chain joins TRBV7-8 and TRBJ2-3, with a possible D match to TRBD2 (7 bases). Looked up from germline, CDR1 is SGHVS and CDR2 is FQNEAQ. The CDR3 has 12 residues. The CDR3, as DNA: TGTGCCAGCTCTAGAAGAGGGGGGGCCGAGAGTTTT. Its translation: CASSRRGGAESF.

This chain connects TRBV2 to TRBJ2-2; D possibly corresponds to TRBD1 (5 bases). This CDR3 spans 17 amino acids. The V and J ends lost 6 bases and 4 bases respectively, with 21 bases between them. In germline, CDR1 is SNHLY, CDR2 FYNNEI. CDR3 loop: CASSEKWTPQGTGELFF. CDR3 nucleotide sequence: TGTGCCAGCAGCGAGAAGTGGACACCCCAGGGCACCGGGGAGCTGTTTTTT.

The chain uses TRBV19 and TRBJ2-1, with D maybe TRBD2 (5 bases). CDR3 length equals 16 residues. Germline CDR1 LNHDA, CDR2 SQIVND (reference sequence). V lost 5 bases, J lost 2 bases, and 16 bases lay in between. Here the CDR3 DNA reads TGTGCCAGTAGTCCTGGACCGGGAACTCCCTACAATGAGCAGTTCTTC. It specifies CASSPGPGTPYNEQFF.

This chain uses TRBV11-3 with TRBJ2-5, with D tentatively TRBD1 (6 bases). V was clipped by 1 base and J by 2 bases, with 11 bases between them. From germline, CDR1 is SGHNT and CDR2 YENEEA. This CDR3 spans 15 amino acids. The CDR3 here is CASSLVTGAQETQYF. The CDR3 DNA is TGTGCCAGCAGCTTAGTGACAGGCGCACAAGAGACCCAGTACTTC.

The V call is TRBV6-5, the J call TRBJ1-1; possibly TRBD1 for D (6 bases). The germline V and J ends were trimmed by 5 bases and 6 bases, with 13 bases remaining between them. Germline V gene sequence: CDR1 MNHEY, CDR2 SVGAGI. This CDR3 is built from 13 residues. In nucleotides, the CDR3 is TGTGCCAGCAGTATGTACAGGGACGCTGAAGCTTTCTTT. Its protein is CASSMYRDAEAFF.

The genes are TRBV5-1 and TRBJ1-1, with D tentatively TRBD1 (6 bases). The V gene's germline CDR1 is SGHRS and CDR2 YFSETQ. CDR3 length equals 16 residues. V was trimmed by 0 bases and J by 5 bases, leaving 17 bases between them. The chain's CDR3 is CASSLEEQGRDTEAFF. In DNA form, the CDR3 reads TGCGCCAGCAGCTTGGAAGAACAGGGACGAGATACTGAAGCTTTCTTT.

The rearrangement joins TRBV7-9 to TRBJ1-2, with a possible D match to TRBD1 (5 bases). V was shortened by 2 bases and J by 1 base, with 11 bases between the two germline ends. CDR1 SEHNR and CDR2 FQNEAQ come from the germline V gene (reference sequence). The CDR3 loop spans 15 amino acids. This chain's CDR3 is CASSLQGELNYGYTF. As DNA, the CDR3 is TGTGCCAGCAGCTTACAAGGGGAACTTAACTATGGCTACACCTTC.

The chain carries TRBV7-9 and TRBJ1-2; D not resolved. There are 15 residues in the CDR3. Germline V gene lookup returns CDR1 SEHNR and CDR2 FQNEAQ (reference sequence). Trimming left V 0 bases short and J 2 bases short, with 10 bases between. The CDR3 spells CASSLAGGNNYGYTF. DNA of the CDR3: TGTGCCAGCAGCTTAGCTGGCGGGAACAACTATGGCTACACCTTC.

The rearrangement joins TRBV18 to TRBJ1-4, with 8 bases matching TRBD1. This CDR3 region has 15 residues. Germline V gene lookup returns CDR1 KGHSH and CDR2 LQKENI. V was pared by 0 bases and J by 5 bases, with 2 bases of the junction left unmatched. The CDR3 bases are TGTGCCAGCTCACCACCGAACAGGGGGAATGAAAAACTGTTTTTT. As protein: CASSPPNRGNEKLFF.

DNA for the CDR3: TGTGCCAGCAGCTTGGCGGCGAACACCGGGGAGCTGTTTTTT. Translated, it gives CASSLAANTGELFF. V gene TRBV5-4 combines with J gene TRBJ2-2; D not certain. Germline V gene sequence: CDR1 SGHNT, CDR2 YYREEE (reference sequence). The CDR3 consists of 14 residues. V shed 0 bases and J shed 0 bases, with 3 bases lying between them.

The chain is built from TRBV19 and TRBJ1-2, with 8 nucleotides matching TRBD1. Germline V gene data show CDR1 as LNHDA and CDR2 as SQIVND (reference sequence). This CDR3 spans 19 amino acids. The ends lost 5 bases at V and 5 bases at J; junction bases unmatched: 22. CDR3 coding DNA: TGTGCCAGTAGTCTTTGGATGCCGGGACAGGCCCAGAGGGGGTATGGCTACACCTTC. Amino acids: CASSLWMPGQAQRGYGYTF.

J is TRBJ1-2 and V is TRBV4-3; 8 nucleotides line up with TRBD1. This CDR3 contains 14 residues. Germline lookup yields CDR1 LGHNA and CDR2 YSLEER. J was trimmed by 7 bases and V by 4 bases; bases with no gene match: 8. The CDR3 reads CASSPRWQGAGYTF. The CDR3, as DNA: TGCGCCAGCAGCCCACGGTGGCAGGGGGCTGGCTACACCTTC.

The V and J genes are TRBV7-2 and TRBJ1-3; 7 nucleotides match TRBD1. The CDR3 totals 18 residues. Germline CDR1 SGHTA, CDR2 FQGNSA. The V and J ends lost 5 bases and 0 bases, in that order; junction bases with no gene match: 13. The CDR3 region has the DNA TGTGCCAGCAGCAACCCCCGGGACAGCCATTCCTCTGGAAACACCATATATTTT. Translating gives CASSNPRDSHSSGNTIYF.

The V call is TRBV7-3, the J call TRBJ2-7; perhaps TRBD2 as D (6 bases). This CDR3 region has 15 residues. V was cut by 5 bases and J by 3 bases, with 17 bases left in between. Per the germline V gene, CDR1 is SGHTA and CDR2 is FQGTGA. CDR3 nucleotide sequence: TGTGCCAGCAGCCAAGAGCCGGGACTCGTCTACGAGCAGTACTTC. This translates into CASSQEPGLVYEQYF. Variable domain in full (rest from reference TRBV7-3 and TRBJ2-7): GAGVSQTPSNKVTEKGKYVELRCDPISGHTALYWYRQSLGQGPEFLIYFQGTGAADDSGLPNDRFFAVRPEGSVSTLKIQRTERGDSAVYLCASSQEPGLVYEQYFGPGTRLTVT.